This is a list of T cell receptor beta chains from one sample in a study of T cell responses to AZD1222 COVID-19 vaccine. The table came from immunoSEQ multiplex PCR; TCRdb's copy has only in-frame clones and leaves some out. This table holds 95,000 or so clones, roughly 91% found once. Sequencing was performed on peripheral blood, taken on day 0 of MenACWY control vaccination. The receptor source for this set is an adult in good health. Both conserved end residues are part of each CDR3. Fields, in order: J gene, V gene, D gene, CDR3 DNA, CDR3 protein. D genes are given only for firm matches.

>TRBJ1-1|TRBV28|TRBD1
TGTGCCAGCAGGGCACAGGGGGACACTGAAGCTTTCTTT
CASRAQGDTEAFF
>TRBJ1-6|TRBV4-2|NA
TGTGCCAGCAGCCAAGAAAGCCCGGGGACTTTGCTAGGTTCACCCCTCCACTTT
CASSQESPGTLLGSPLHF
>TRBJ2-3|TRBV24-1|NA
TGTGCCACCAACGTATCAGTCGAAGCGGCAGATACGCAGTATTTT
CATNVSVEAADTQYF
>TRBJ1-4|TRBV5-1|TRBD1
TGCGCCAGCAGCAAGGGACAGGGGGCAACTAATGAAAAACTGTTTTTT
CASSKGQGATNEKLFF
>TRBJ2-7|TRBV10-1|TRBD1
TGCGCCAGCAGTGAGTCGTTGAGACAGGGCGGCAACGAGCAGTACTTC
CASSESLRQGGNEQYF
>TRBJ1-5|TRBV27|NA
TGTGCCAGCAGGGCGGTTTATAGCAATCAGCCCCAGCATTTT
CASRAVYSNQPQHF
>TRBJ1-3|TRBV5-4|TRBD1
TGTGCCAGCAGCCTGTTTAGGACAGGGGGCGGATTTTCTGGAAACACCATATATTTT
CASSLFRTGGGFSGNTIYF
>TRBJ1-4|TRBV4-3|NA
TGCGCCAGCAGCCAAGAGGAGGGAGCCGCAACTAATGAAAAACTGTTTTTT
CASSQEEGAATNEKLFF
>TRBJ1-1|TRBV7-9|NA
TGTGCCAGCAGCTTAACCAACTTGAACACTGAAGCTTTCTTT
CASSLTNLNTEAFF
>TRBJ2-7|TRBV28|NA
TGTGCCAGCAGATTTTCACAGGCGTATAAATCCTACGAGCAGTACTTC
CASRFSQAYKSYEQYF
>TRBJ1-1|TRBV27|TRBD1
TGTGCCAGCAGTTTACTAGCCGGGACAGGGGGCACTGAAGCTTTCTTT
CASSLLAGTGGTEAFF
>TRBJ2-7|TRBV5-6|TRBD1
TGTGCCAGCAGCCCGGGACAGGGGGCATACGAGCAGTACTTC
CASSPGQGAYEQYF
>TRBJ2-7|TRBV18|TRBD2
TGTGCCAGCTCACCAGGGCGGGGGAGCTACGAGCAGTACTTC
CASSPGRGSYEQYF
>TRBJ2-5|TRBV29-1|TRBD1
TGCAGCGCCGCAGGGGGCAACGGGGAGACCCAGTACTTC
CSAAGGNGETQYF
>TRBJ2-5|TRBV5-1|NA
TGCGCCAGCAGCCCGGGTGGGACTCAAGAGACCCAGTACTTC
CASSPGGTQETQYF
>TRBJ2-3|TRBV13|NA
TGTGCCAGCAGCACCCTGGGACCCCCCGAGGGCACAGATACGCAGTATTTT
CASSTLGPPEGTDTQYF